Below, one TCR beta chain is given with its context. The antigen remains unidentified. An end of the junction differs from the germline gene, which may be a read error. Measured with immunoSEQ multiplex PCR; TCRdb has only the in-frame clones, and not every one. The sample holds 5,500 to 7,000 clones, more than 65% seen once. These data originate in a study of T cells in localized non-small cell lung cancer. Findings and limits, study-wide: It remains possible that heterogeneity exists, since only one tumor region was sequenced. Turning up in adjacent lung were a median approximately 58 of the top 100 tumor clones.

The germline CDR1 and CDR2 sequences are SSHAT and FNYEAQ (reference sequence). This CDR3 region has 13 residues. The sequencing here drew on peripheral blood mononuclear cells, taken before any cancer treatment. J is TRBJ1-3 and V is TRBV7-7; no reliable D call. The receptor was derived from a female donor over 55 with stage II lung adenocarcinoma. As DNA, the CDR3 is TGTGCTAGCAGCTTAGCGGCGGGAAACACCATATATTTT. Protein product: CASSLAAGNTIYF.